This is a list of T cell receptor beta chains from one sample in a study of Graves' ophthalmopathy and Graves' hyperthyroidism. TCRdb fed the multiplex PCR reads into MiXCR, producing one record per CDR3 protein. There are about 240,000 distinct CDR3 sequences in the sample; 40% to 50% occur only once, and less than 60% lies in the top ten. Sequenced sample: peripheral blood. The receptors derive from an adult man with Graves' ophthalmopathy. The CDR3 runs from the conserved cysteine through the conserved F or W. The D gene is left open where the match is weak. For some rows the clone size is stated as once, few or many, or as a class when expanded; others skip it.

>TRBD2|NA|TRBJ2-2|TRBV10-2
TGCGCCAGCACAGTGAGCGGGGTATACGGGGAGCTGTTTTTT
CASTVSGVYGELFF
>TRBD2|NA|TRBJ2-2|TRBV7-4
TGTGCCAGCGCGGGGGGGATTAACACCGGGGAGCTGTTTTTT
CASAGGINTGELFF
>TRBD1|NA|TRBJ1-5|TRBV20-1
TGCAGTGCTAGAGATCCCGGACAGGGAAACAATCAGCCCCAGCATTTT
CSARDPGQGNNQPQHF
>NA|NA|TRBJ2-6|TRBV7-3
TGTGCCAGCAGCTTACTGGGGGGTTCTGGGGCCAACGTCCTGACTTTC
CASSLLGGSGANVLTF
>NA|NA|TRBJ1-5|TRBV10-3
TGTGCCAGCAGCGTAGAGGGACCGAGCAATCAGCCCCAGCATTTT
CASSVEGPSNQPQHF
>TRBD2|NA|TRBJ2-5|TRBV10-3
TGTGCCATCAGTGAGTCGGCTCTACTAGCGGCCAAAGAGACCCAGTACTTC
CAISESALLAAKETQYF
>TRBD1|few|TRBJ2-7|TRBV14
TGTGCCAGCACCGCCCTCGGACAGGATCGCCACGAGCAGTACTTC
CASTALGQDRHEQYF
>TRBD1|many|TRBJ1-6|TRBV29-1
TGCAGCGCAGGGACAGGGCGATCACCCCTCCACTTT
CSAGTGRSPLHF
>TRBD1|NA|TRBJ2-7|TRBV2
TGTGCCAGCAGCCTCCTGGACAGGGGGCTGGGCGAGCAGTACTTC
CASSLLDRGLGEQYF
>NA|NA|TRBJ1-2|TRBV7-9
TGTGCCAGCACCACATCCCAAGGGGCTGGCTACACCTTC
CASTTSQGAGYTF
>NA|few|TRBJ2-2|TRBV10-1
TGCGCCAGCAGTGAGTCAGGGAGCGGGGAGCTGTTTTTT
CASSESGSGELFF
>TRBD1|NA|TRBJ2-5|TRBV10-2
TGTGCCAGCAGCCGGGGGACAGGAATCCAAGAGACCCAGTACTTC
CASSRGTGIQETQYF
>NA|NA|TRBJ2-7|TRBV29-1
TGCAGCAGGACGCGGGGTCTGAGATGCGAGCAGTACTTC
CSRTRGLRCEQYF
>TRBD1|NA|TRBJ1-1|TRBV20-1
TGCAGTGCTAGAATTACAGGGGGCTTCACTGAAGCTTTCTTT
CSARITGGFTEAFF
>NA|NA|TRBJ2-3|TRBV19
TGTGCCAGTAGTCCCGACGACGATACGCAGTATTTT
CASSPDDDTQYF
>NA|many|TRBJ2-5|TRBV29-1
TGCAGCGTTGCAGCCCCAGAGACCCAGTACTTC
CSVAAPETQYF
>NA|NA|TRBJ1-2|TRBV7-6
TGTGCCAGCAGCCCCCAGAGAGGCGTCAGGGCCTATGGCTACACCTTC
CASSPQRGVRAYGYTF
>NA|NA|TRBJ1-5|TRBV20-1
TGCAGTGCTAGAGCCTTTGCGGGAGGGGCCCAGCATTTT
CSARAFAGGAQHF
>NA|many|TRBJ2-7|TRBV7-2
TGTGCCAGCAGCTTAGGGAGACAGTCCTACGAGCAGTACTTC
CASSLGRQSYEQYF
>NA|few|TRBJ1-1|TRBV20-1
TGCAGTGCTAGAGCCAAGGGGAGAGCTTTCTTT
CSARAKGRAFF
>NA|few|TRBJ2-7|TRBV2
TGTGCCAGCTATGGGGACCTATACTCCTACGAGCAGTACTTC
CASYGDLYSYEQYF
>TRBD1|few|TRBJ1-1|TRBV9
TGTGCCAGCAGCGTACAGGACAGGGGGCAGGCTTTCTTT
CASSVQDRGQAFF
>NA|few|TRBJ2-7|TRBV5-1
TGCGCCAGCAGCTTGGCGGGACAGCAGTACTTC
CASSLAGQQYF
>TRBD1|NA|TRBJ1-2|TRBV2
TGTGCCAGCAGCGCCCAACAGGGGTTTGACTATGGCTACACCTTC
CASSAQQGFDYGYTF
>NA|few|TRBJ2-5|TRBV20-1
TGCAGTGCTAGAGCCGGGAAAGAGACCCAGTACTTC
CSARAGKETQYF
>NA|NA|TRBJ1-6|TRBV25-1
TGTGCCAGCAGTGAAGGCCCCCGGACGAGCTCCTATAATTCACCCCTCCACTTT
CASSEGPRTSSYNSPLHF
>NA|NA|TRBJ1-5|TRBV10-1
TGCGCCAGCAGCCCCGGCGGCAATCAGCCCCAGCATTTT
CASSPGGNQPQHF
>NA|NA|TRBJ2-7|TRBV7-9
TGTGCCAGCAGCTTTCCTGGGGCGGGGAACGAGCAGTACTTC
CASSFPGAGNEQYF
>NA|NA|TRBJ2-5|TRBV7-9
TGTGCCAGCAGCCCGGGGTGGGAGACCCAGTACTTC
CASSPGWETQYF
>TRBD2|once|TRBJ2-7|TRBV6-6
TGTGCCAGCAGTTACGCTAGCGGGGGAGGCTACGAGCAGTACTTC
CASSYASGGGYEQYF
>NA|NA|TRBJ1-1|TRBV14
TGTGCCAGCAGCCAAAGCACGCGCATCCCTGAAGCTTTCTTT
CASSQSTRIPEAFF
>TRBD1|NA|TRBJ2-5|TRBV5-1
TGCGCCAGCAGCCGACCCTCACCGACAGGACAGGTCTCAGGTACCCAGTACTTC
CASSRPSPTGQVSGTQYF
>TRBD1|few|TRBJ1-2|TRBV12-3/TRBV12-4
TGTGCCAGCTGGCAGGGGGCAACTAATTCGGGCTACACCTTC
CASWQGATNSGYTF
>NA|once|TRBJ1-6|TRBV25-1
TGTGCCAGCAGGCGGGGGGGGAGCTCCTATAATTCACCCCTCCACTTT
CASRRGGSSYNSPLHF
>NA|few|TRBJ2-7|TRBV7-2
TGTGCCAGCAGCTTAAGGGGATTTAGCGAGCAGTACTTC
CASSLRGFSEQYF
>TRBD1|NA|TRBJ2-1|TRBV24-1
TGTGCCACCAGTGATGGGACAGGGAAGGACTACAATGAGCAGTTCTTC
CATSDGTGKDYNEQFF
>NA|many|TRBJ1-5|TRBV2
TGTGCCAGCAAGGGGGATCACAATCAGCCCCAGCATTTT
CASKGDHNQPQHF
>TRBD1|few|TRBJ1-3|TRBV7-2
TGTGCCAGCAGCTTTGGGACAGGGAGTGGAAACACCATATATTTT
CASSFGTGSGNTIYF
>NA|NA|TRBJ1-1|TRBV6-6
TGTGCCAGCAGTTCCATTAGCGGCACTGAAGCTTTCTTT
CASSSISGTEAFF
>TRBD1|few|TRBJ2-7|TRBV14
TGTGCCAGCAGCCGCGGGGACAGGGGTCAGTACTTC
CASSRGDRGQYF
>TRBD1|NA|TRBJ2-2|TRBV7-2
TGTGCCAGCAGCTCCTACAGGGGGCAGGACGGGGAGCTGTTTTTT
CASSSYRGQDGELFF
>NA|NA|TRBJ2-7|TRBV12-3/TRBV12-4
TGTGCCAGCAGCGTAGGTGCTTCTCACTACGAGCAGTACTTC
CASSVGASHYEQYF
>NA|NA|TRBJ2-6|TRBV20-1
TGCAGTGCCAGCAGCCCTAGGACAGTTGGGGCCAACGTCCTGACTTTC
CSASSPRTVGANVLTF
>NA|NA|TRBJ1-4|TRBV19
TGTGCCAGTAGTATGCGGCTGAATGAAAAACTGTTTTTT
CASSMRLNEKLFF